This passage covers 28 T cell receptor beta chains from one sample sequenced in a study of T cell responses to AZD1222 COVID-19 vaccine. Sequencing used immunoSEQ multiplex PCR; TCRdb keeps in-frame clones, though not all of them. The table lists 150,000 to 200,000 clones, 87% of them singletons, with under 3.5% in the top ten. The sample in question was peripheral blood, obtained on day 0 of MenACWY control vaccination. These TCRs come from an adult in good health.

The J gene is TRBJ2-3, the V gene TRBV18; tentative D call: TRBD2 (5 bases). The CDR3 has 13 amino acids. CDR1 KGHSH and CDR2 LQKENI come from the germline V gene. The V gene lost 0 bases and the J gene lost 4 bases, with 5 bases spanning the gap. Written as DNA, the CDR3 is TGTGCCAGCTCACCACCTAGCGCAGATACGCAGTATTTT. The encoded protein is CASSPPSADTQYF.

V usage is TRBV30 and J usage is TRBJ1-5, with D possibly matching TRBD1 (5 bases). Trimming cost V 2 bases and J 9 bases, with 14 bases left between them. The CDR3 has 13 residues. Germline loops: CDR1 GTSNPN, CDR2 SVGIG (reference sequence). Here the CDR3 DNA reads TGTGCCTGGAGTCGTGACAGCCAGGGGCCCCAGCATTTT. Its protein is CAWSRDSQGPQHF.

As DNA, the CDR3 is TGTGCCAGCAGCCCTGACAGTAGCAATCAGCCCCAGCATTTT. It yields the protein CASSPDSSNQPQHF. V gene TRBV28 combines with J gene TRBJ1-5; D might be TRBD1 (5 bases). V shed 6 bases and J shed 0 bases, with 9 bases lying between them. The germline CDR1 and CDR2 sequences are MDHEN and SYDVKM. The CDR3 length is 14 residues.

V gene TRBV12-3 or TRBV12-4 combines with J gene TRBJ1-4; D is uncertain. The length of the CDR3 is 13 residues. V was cut by 2 bases and J by 5 bases, with 6 bases left in between. Here the CDR3 reads CASSLLQNEKLFF. As DNA, the CDR3 is TGTGCCAGCAGTTTACTACAAAATGAAAAACTGTTTTTT.

This chain uses TRBV7-6 with TRBJ2-3; TRBD2 matches at 12 bases. Germline V gene sequence: CDR1 SGHVS, CDR2 FNYEAQ. Trimming cost V 4 bases and J 1 base; bases outside gene matches: 3. The CDR3 runs to 16 residues. The CDR3 region is CASSYRLAGGTDTQYF. CDR3 DNA sequence: TGTGCCAGCAGCTATCGACTAGCGGGGGGCACAGATACGCAGTATTTT.

This clone was recorded once. The rearrangement links TRBV9 to TRBJ2-2; 10 nucleotides align to TRBD2. This CDR3 region has 17 residues. V lost 0 bases to trimming and J lost 2 bases; unmatched junction nucleotides: 4. The germline CDR1 and CDR2 sequences are SGDLS and YYNGEE. The CDR3 spells CASSVAPSGGNTGELFF. The CDR3 nucleotides are TGTGCCAGCAGCGTAGCTCCTAGCGGGGGTAACACCGGGGAGCTGTTTTTT.

The chain joins TRBV19 to TRBJ1-2; 9 bases align to TRBD1. J was trimmed by 5 bases and V by 7 bases; bases with no gene match: 8. The CDR3 sequence is 14 residues long. Looked up from germline, CDR1 is LNHDA and CDR2 is SQIVND (reference sequence). CDR3 sequence reads: CASTAGQGEYGYTF. The CDR3 coding sequence is TGTGCCAGTACCGCGGGACAGGGCGAATATGGCTACACCTTC.

The chain recombines TRBV5-5 with TRBJ2-5; 7 bases align to TRBD1. The CDR3 consists of 16 residues. Looked up from germline, CDR1 is SGHKS and CDR2 is YYEKEE (reference sequence). V was pared by 2 bases and J by 4 bases, with 11 bases of the junction left unmatched. The CDR3 bases are TGTGCCAGCAGCTTAGCAACAAGGGGGCAGCGAGAGACCCAGTACTTC. This encodes CASSLATRGQRETQYF.

V and J are TRBV7-2 and TRBJ2-1; 12 positions agree with TRBD2. From germline, CDR1 is SGHTA and CDR2 FQGNSA. The CDR3 contains 16 residues. After removal of 5 bases from V and 7 bases from J, the junction contained 9 bases not matched to a gene. The CDR3 region is CASSLGGLAGRNEQFF. The CDR3 DNA reads TGTGCCAGCAGCCTCGGGGGACTAGCGGGCCGTAATGAGCAGTTCTTC.

This clone appeared a single time. The V gene is TRBV4-1, the J gene TRBJ1-5, with D perhaps matching TRBD1 (6 bases). The germline V and J ends were trimmed by 3 bases and 8 bases, with 20 bases remaining between them. The CDR3 sequence is 16 residues long. Germline V gene data show CDR1 as MGHRA and CDR2 as YSYEKL. This CDR3 is CASSHDGQTVLKPQHF. The CDR3 DNA reads as TGCGCCAGCAGCCACGACGGACAGACGGTTTTGAAGCCCCAGCATTTT.

V and J are TRBV28 and TRBJ1-1; 7 nucleotides line up with TRBD1. Trimming removed 6 bases from V and 2 bases from J; junction bases left unmatched: 6. The CDR3 extends over 14 amino acids. CDR1 and CDR2 from the germline V gene are MDHEN and SYDVKM. The CDR3 nucleotides read TGTGCCAGCAGAGAGACAGGGCTTAACACTGAAGCTTTCTTT. Its translation: CASRETGLNTEAFF.

The chain links TRBV6-1 to TRBJ2-5; D is unclear. Per the germline V gene, CDR1 is MNHNS and CDR2 is SASEGT. The CDR3 contains 15 residues. V lost 2 bases to trimming and J lost 4 bases, with 14 bases between them. CDR3 sequence (DNA): TGTGCCAGCAGTGAAATGGGTGGTAAGAGAGAGACCCAGTACTTC. Its protein is CASSEMGGKRETQYF.

About this clone itself: Other nucleotide sequences from this sample produce the same CDR3. The chain links TRBV6-5 to TRBJ1-3; D call uncertain. V was pared by 4 bases and J by 1 base, with 8 bases between. The V gene's germline CDR1 is MNHEY and CDR2 SVGAGI. The CDR3 consists of 14 residues. The CDR3 loop is CASSSRVSGNTIYF. The CDR3 DNA sequence: TGTGCCAGCAGTTCGCGGGTATCTGGAAACACCATATATTTT.

As DNA, the CDR3 is TGTGCCAGCAGATGGGGACTCCGGAGCACAGATACGCAGTATTTT. It translates to CASRWGLRSTDTQYF. This sequence joins TRBV7-6 and TRBJ2-3; TRBD2 is a possible D gene (6 bases). CDR1 and CDR2 from the germline V gene are SGHVS and FNYEAQ. Trimming pared 6 bases from V and 0 bases from J, leaving 13 bases between. This CDR3 comprises 15 residues.

This chain uses TRBV7-6 with TRBJ2-1; 8 nucleotides agree with TRBD2. Trimming took 4 bases from V and 3 from J; bases not matched to a gene: 5. CDR3 length: 15 residues. Germline CDR1 reads SGHVS; CDR2 reads FNYEAQ. The CDR3 here is CASSSPGGVYNEQFF. CDR3 sequence (DNA): TGTGCCAGCAGCTCCCCGGGGGGGGTCTACAATGAGCAGTTCTTC.

This chain connects TRBV7-2 to TRBJ1-3; D ambiguous. V shed 0 bases and J shed 4 bases, with 10 bases lying between them. The CDR3 runs 15 residues. Germline V gene data show CDR1 as SGHTA and CDR2 as FQGNSA. The CDR3 sequence is CASSLAQVSGNTIYF. CDR3 bases: TGTGCCAGCAGCTTAGCGCAAGTTTCCGGAAACACCATATATTTT.

The chain carries TRBV27 and TRBJ1-4; D unresolved. V dropped 4 bases and J dropped 3 bases, with 21 bases sitting between them. Germline CDR1 reads MNHEY; CDR2 reads SMNVEV (reference sequence). This CDR3 contains 18 residues. CDR3 sequence: CASSSYAAGTLSNEKLFF. CDR3 DNA sequence: TGTGCCAGCAGTTCGTATGCGGCAGGAACCTTATCTAATGAAAAACTGTTTTTT.

This chain uses TRBV24-1 with TRBJ1-5; no reliable D call. The ends were cut back, 3 bases at V and 4 bases at J, with 9 bases in the middle. Germline-derived CDR1 and CDR2 are KGHDR and SFDVKD. CDR3 length: 14 amino acids. CDR3 region: CATSDTGLNQPQHF. The DNA for the CDR3 is TGTGCCACCAGTGATACTGGGTTAAATCAGCCCCAGCATTTT.

This clone was counted once. The chain employs TRBV9 and TRBJ2-4, with D possibly matching TRBD2 (5 bases). The CDR3 extends over 14 amino acids. Between the trimmed V and J ends, which lost 0 bases and 6 bases, there was a span of 10 bases. Per the germline V gene, CDR1 is SGDLS and CDR2 is YYNGEE. CDR3 bases: TGTGCCAGCAGCGTAGAGAGTGGAGGAAACATTCAGTACTTC. The encoded protein is CASSVESGGNIQYF.

V usage is TRBV6-1 and J usage is TRBJ2-7; 14 nucleotides align to TRBD2. This CDR3 spans 16 amino acids. The V gene end was trimmed by 4 bases and the J gene end by 0 bases; junction bases not matched to a gene: 2. Per germline, CDR1 MNHNS and CDR2 SASEGT. CDR3 nucleotides: TGTGCCAGCAGTGGACTAGCGGGGGGGAGCTCCTACGAGCAGTACTTC. The encoded protein is CASSGLAGGSSYEQYF.

The gene calls are TRBV7-8 and TRBJ2-7; the match to TRBD2 covers 7 bases. CDR1 SGHVS and CDR2 FQNEAQ come from the germline V gene. The CDR3 has 16 residues. V trimming: 5 bases; J trimming: 2 bases; junction bases outside the gene matches: 12. The CDR3 nucleotides read TGTGCCAGCAGCCCAAACGGCGGGGGTACAACCTACGAGCAGTACTTC. Protein: CASSPNGGGTTYEQYF. The entire variable domain, with the rest obtained from reference TRBV7-8 and TRBJ2-7, is as follows: GAGVSQSPRYKVAKRGQDVALRCDPISGHVSLFWYQQALGQGPEFLTYFQNEAQLDKSGLPSDRFFAERPEGSVSTLKIQRTQQEDSAVYLCASSPNGGGTTYEQYFGPGTRLTVT.

The chain is built from TRBV9 and TRBJ2-7, with D tentatively TRBD2 (6 bases). Trimming removed 0 bases from V and 4 bases from J, with 26 bases in between. The germline V gene encodes CDR1 SGDLS and CDR2 YYNGEE. The CDR3 runs 19 residues. The CDR3 is CASSVATTVPGLEPYEQYF. DNA of the CDR3: TGTGCCAGCAGCGTAGCTACGACAGTACCGGGACTGGAGCCTTACGAGCAGTACTTC.

V gene TRBV29-1 combines with J gene TRBJ1-2; the match to TRBD1 covers 12 bases. V lost 1 base to trimming and J lost 7 bases; unmatched junction nucleotides: 4. The CDR3 loop spans 14 amino acids. The germline V gene encodes CDR1 SQVTM and CDR2 ANQGSEA. CDR3 nucleotide sequence: TGCAGCGTTGAAGGGGGACAGGGGGCGAGTGGCTACACCTTC. Protein: CSVEGGQGASGYTF.

The gene calls are TRBV4-1 and TRBJ1-1; 7 bases fit TRBD1. V trimming: 0 bases; J trimming: 10 bases; junction bases outside the gene matches: 5. The germline gives CDR1 MGHRA, CDR2 YSYEKL. CDR3 length equals 13 residues. The CDR3 region has the DNA TGCGCCAGCAGCCAAGACAGGGGGAATAGAGCTTTCTTT. As protein: CASSQDRGNRAFF.

The J gene is TRBJ2-1, the V gene TRBV7-3; D may be TRBD1 (5 bases). The CDR3 has 13 residues. Trimming removed 3 bases from V and 2 bases from J, with 5 bases in between. Germline CDR1 SGHTA, CDR2 FQGTGA. CDR3 coding DNA: TGTGCCAGCAGCTTGGACACCTACAATGAGCAGTTCTTC. Its translation: CASSLDTYNEQFF.

This rearrangement joins TRBV28 to TRBJ2-2, with D tentatively TRBD2 (5 bases). Trimming removed 3 bases from V and 4 bases from J, with 15 bases in between. The CDR3 sequence is 16 residues long. Germline CDR1 is MDHEN and CDR2 is SYDVKM. In DNA form, the CDR3 reads TGTGCCAGCAGTTTTATCGAGGGAGCGATCACCGGGGAGCTGTTTTTT. Translated: CASSFIEGAITGELFF.

CDR3 sequence reads: CASRRERTYNEQFF. The CDR3 DNA is TGTGCCAGCAGACGCGAGCGGACCTACAATGAGCAGTTCTTC. V usage is TRBV3-1 (or the pseudogene TRBV3-2) and J usage is TRBJ2-1; maybe TRBD2 (5 bases). CDR1 is LGHDT and CDR2 is YNNKEL in the germline V gene (reference sequence). The ends were cut back, 6 bases at V and 2 bases at J, with 11 bases in the middle. The CDR3 is 14 amino acids.

The chain joins TRBV5-1 to TRBJ2-7; 11 nucleotides line up with TRBD1. This CDR3 region has 15 residues. V lost 4 bases, J lost 7 bases, and 10 bases stayed unmatched. Germline V gene lookup returns CDR1 SGHRS and CDR2 YFSETQ. The CDR3: CASSVEDGTGGEQYF. The CDR3 DNA reads TGCGCCAGCAGCGTTGAGGACGGGACAGGGGGTGAGCAGTACTTC.